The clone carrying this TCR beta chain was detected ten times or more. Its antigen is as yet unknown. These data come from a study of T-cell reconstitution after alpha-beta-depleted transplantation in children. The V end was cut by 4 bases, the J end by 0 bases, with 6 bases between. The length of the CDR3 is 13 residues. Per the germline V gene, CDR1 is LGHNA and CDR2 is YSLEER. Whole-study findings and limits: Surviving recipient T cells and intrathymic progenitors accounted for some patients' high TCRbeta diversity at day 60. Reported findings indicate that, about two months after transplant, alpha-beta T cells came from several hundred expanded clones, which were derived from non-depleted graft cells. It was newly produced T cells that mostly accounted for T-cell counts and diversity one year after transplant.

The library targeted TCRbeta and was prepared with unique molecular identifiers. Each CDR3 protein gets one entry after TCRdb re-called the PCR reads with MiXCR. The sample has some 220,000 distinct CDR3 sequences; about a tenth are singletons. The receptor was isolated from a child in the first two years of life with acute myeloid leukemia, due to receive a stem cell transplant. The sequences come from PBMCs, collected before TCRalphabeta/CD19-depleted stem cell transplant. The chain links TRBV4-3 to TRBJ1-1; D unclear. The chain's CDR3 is CASSRVMNTEAFF. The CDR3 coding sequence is TGCGCCAGCAGCCGTGTAATGAACACTGAAGCTTTCTTT.